This is a list of T cell receptor beta chains from one sample in a study of shared clonotypes between healthy human individuals. This table comes from immunoSEQ multiplex PCR, and its TCRdb copy is limited to in-frame clones, with some not included. There are approximately 1,000,000 clones in the sample; 60% to 80% occur only once, and roughly 0.82% lies in the top ten. The specimen sequenced was memory CD4+ T cells from PBMCs. These receptors all come from a man younger than 35 in good health. Some clones in this sample may be carry-over from other donors' samples. Both conserved end residues are part of each CDR3. A D gene is named only where the DNA matches it firmly. The size entry is marked missing in some rows and otherwise reads once, few, many or a size class.

>NA|TRBV19|TRBJ2-5|NA
TGTGCCAGTAGTATGGGTACAGGGATTGGGTACCAAGAGACCCAGTACTTC
CASSMGTGIGYQETQYF
>NA|TRBV28|TRBJ1-6|NA
TGTGCCAGCAGTTACAACAGGGCGCTTCCTATAAAGCCCCTCCACTTT
CASSYNRALPIKPLHF
>NA|TRBV5-1|TRBJ1-1|NA
TGCGCCAGCAGCTCGGACGCGCAGGGCACTGAAGCTTTCTTT
CASSSDAQGTEAFF
>NA|TRBV7-8|TRBJ1-5|NA
TGTGCCAGCAGCTTAAGGTCCCTCAGGGACAATCAGCCCCAGCATTTT
CASSLRSLRDNQPQHF
>NA|TRBV9|TRBJ2-2|TRBD2
TGTGCCAGCAGCGTAGGCCCGGGAGGGTGGGGGAACACCGGGGAGCTGTTTTTT
CASSVGPGGWGNTGELFF
>once|TRBV4-2|TRBJ2-5|TRBD1
TGTGCCAGCAGCCAAGAGACGGGACAGGGAGAGACCCAGTACTTC
CASSQETGQGETQYF
>NA|TRBV18|TRBJ2-5|TRBD2
TGTGCCAGCTCGCTAAAACCTCTTTCTAGCGGGAGGCTAGAGACCCAGTACTTC
CASSLKPLSSGRLETQYF
>NA|TRBV10-3|TRBJ2-1|TRBD2
TGTGCCACCTATTCGGGACTAGCGGGAGGGAGCTCCTACAATGAGCAGTTCTTC
CATYSGLAGGSSYNEQFF
>once|TRBV6-1|TRBJ1-3|NA
TGTGCCAGCAGCCCAGGGTCCCCAGGAAACACCATATATTTT
CASSPGSPGNTIYF
>NA|TRBV2|TRBJ2-5|NA
TGTGCCAGCAGATCAGGGGAGACCCAGTACTTC
CASRSGETQYF
>NA|TRBV18|TRBJ1-4|NA
TGTGCCAGCTCACCACCGGTCGAGCGGGGTGAAAAACTGTTTTTT
CASSPPVERGEKLFF
>NA|TRBV5-1|TRBJ2-7|TRBD2
TGCGCCAGCAGCGGATTAGCGGGATACGAGCAGTACTTC
CASSGLAGYEQYF
>NA|TRBV29-1|TRBJ2-4|TRBD2
TGCAGCGTCGCAACTAGCGGTTTAGCCAAAAACATTCAGTACTTC
CSVATSGLAKNIQYF
>NA|TRBV9|TRBJ2-6|NA
TGTGCCAGCAGCGTAGCTACGTCTGGGGCCAACGTCCTGACTTTC
CASSVATSGANVLTF
>NA|TRBV29-1|TRBJ1-5|NA
TGCAGCGTCGCAGAAGTAAGAGATCAGCCCCAGCATTTT
CSVAEVRDQPQHF
>NA|TRBV11-2|TRBJ2-7|TRBD1
TGTGCCAGCAGCCTCAGGACAGGGGTGGGCGAGCAGTACTTC
CASSLRTGVGEQYF
>NA|TRBV28|TRBJ1-2|NA
TGTGCCAGTTCGACAGGTGCTAACTATGGCTACACCTTC
CASSTGANYGYTF
>NA|TRBV7-9|TRBJ1-2|NA
TGTGCCAGCAGCTTGCTACCGGATGGGGGTAACTATGGCTACACCTTC
CASSLLPDGGNYGYTF
>NA|TRBV18|TRBJ2-7|NA
TGTGCCAGCTCACCACCGGTCGGAGCGGGTTTAAGCTCCTACGAGCAGTACTTC
CASSPPVGAGLSSYEQYF
>NA|TRBV29-1|TRBJ2-7|NA
TGCAGCGTAAGATACAGGGACGAGCAGTACTTC
CSVRYRDEQYF
>NA|TRBV11-1|TRBJ2-3|NA
TGTGCCAGCAGCCTTTCAGGCGGGACAACAGATACGCAGTATTTT
CASSLSGGTTDTQYF
>few|TRBV5-1|TRBJ2-3|NA
TGCGCCAGCAGCCCTTCTGTGGCGGCAGATACGCAGTATTTT
CASSPSVAADTQYF
>NA|TRBV11-2|TRBJ2-1|TRBD2
TGTGCCAGCAGCTTAGTCATTGGGAGGGGCGAGCAGTTCTTC
CASSLVIGRGEQFF
>NA|TRBV18|TRBJ2-7|NA
TGTGCCAGCTCACCATTTGCTGGGTCCTACGAGCAGTACTTC
CASSPFAGSYEQYF
>NA|TRBV11-3|TRBJ2-2|TRBD2
TGTGCCAGCAGCTCGCTAGCGGCCGGGGAGCTGTTTTTT
CASSSLAAGELFF
>NA|TRBV5-1|TRBJ1-2|TRBD1
TGCGCCAGCAGCTTACAGGGGGCTAGTGATGAGGTTTATGGCTACACCTTC
CASSLQGASDEVYGYTF
>many|TRBV2|TRBJ2-1|TRBD2
TGTGCCAGCAGCAGACTAGCGGGAGGCTACAATGAGCAGTTCTTC
CASSRLAGGYNEQFF
>NA|TRBV5-1|TRBJ2-5|TRBD2
TGCGCCAGCAGCCCACTAGCGGAGTACCAAGAGACCCAGTACTTC
CASSPLAEYQETQYF
>NA|TRBV9|TRBJ2-5|NA
TGTGCCAGCAGCGTAGCGGGTACGCACCAAGAGACCCAGTACTTC
CASSVAGTHQETQYF
>NA|TRBV29-1|TRBJ2-2|TRBD1
TGCAGCGGGGGACAGGGGCAAAACACCGGGGAGCTGTTTTTT
CSGGQGQNTGELFF
>NA|TRBV6-5|TRBJ2-7|NA
TGTGCCAGCAGTTATGGGGGACATACCTCCTCCGAGCAGTACTTC
CASSYGGHTSSEQYF
>few|TRBV20-1|TRBJ2-5|NA
TGCAGTGCTGATCGGGAGACCCAGTACTTC
CSADRETQYF
>NA|TRBV28|TRBJ2-5|TRBD1
TGTGCCAGCAGCTCCCCCCCCGGACAGGGGAGGAGAGAGACCCAGTACTTC
CASSSPPGQGRRETQYF
>NA|TRBV10-3|TRBJ1-2|NA
TGTGCCATCGGGGATGGCTACACCTTC
CAIGDGYTF
>NA|TRBV5-4|TRBJ2-1|TRBD2
TGTGCCAGCAGCTCCACCCTAGCGGGAGTAGGAAATGAGCAGTTCTTC
CASSSTLAGVGNEQFF
>once|TRBV7-2|TRBJ1-1|NA
TGTGCCAGCAGCTGGGGCCGAAACACTGAAGCTTTCTTT
CASSWGRNTEAFF
>NA|TRBV4-2|TRBJ2-7|NA
TGTGCCAGCAGCCAAGATTTGCAGACGGACTACGAGCAGTACTTC
CASSQDLQTDYEQYF
>NA|TRBV28|TRBJ2-7|NA
TGTGCCAGCACCCCGCCTATGGGAAAACAGAAGGCATACGAGCAGTACTTC
CASTPPMGKQKAYEQYF
>NA|TRBV7-2|TRBJ2-3|NA
TGTGCCAGCAGCTTAGGGCAGGGGGAGGTCACAGATACGCAGTATTTT
CASSLGQGEVTDTQYF
>NA|TRBV5-1|TRBJ2-5|TRBD2
TGCGCCAGCAGCCGGGGACTAGCGGGAGGGGAGACCCAGTACTTC
CASSRGLAGGETQYF
>NA|TRBV2|TRBJ1-4|TRBD1
TGTGCCAGCAGTGAGATACAGGGGCGGGAAGAAAAACTGTTTTTT
CASSEIQGREEKLFF
>once|TRBV6-5|TRBJ1-2|TRBD1
TGTGCCAGCAGTTACCTGACAGGGAAATATAACTATGGCTACACCTTC
CASSYLTGKYNYGYTF
>few|TRBV10-3|TRBJ2-7|TRBD2
TGTGCCATCGATTCCGAGCGGGAGCCCTCAGCGTGCGAGCAGTACTTC
CAIDSEREPSACEQYF
>NA|TRBV27|TRBJ1-1|NA
TGTGCCAGCAGGCCACTTACAGCTGTGAACACTGAAGCTTTCTTT
CASRPLTAVNTEAFF
>NA|TRBV5-1|TRBJ1-1|NA
TGCGCCAGCAGCCCCGGTTGGGGCCCCATGAACACTGAAGCTTTCTTT
CASSPGWGPMNTEAFF
>few|TRBV15|TRBJ2-3|NA
TGTGCCACCAGCGGTTCCGTGGGGCGGGCTAGCACAGATACGCAGTATTTT
CATSGSVGRASTDTQYF
>NA|TRBV28|TRBJ2-1|NA
TGTGCCACCTCAGGGATATACAATGAGCAGTTCTTC
CATSGIYNEQFF
>NA|TRBV6-5|TRBJ1-1|NA
TGTGCCAGCAGTTACAGGTCTAAGGGGGCTGAAGCTTTCTTT
CASSYRSKGAEAFF
>NA|TRBV9|TRBJ2-1|TRBD2
TGTGCCAGCAGCGTAGCTAGCGGGGACTACAATGAGCAGTTCTTC
CASSVASGDYNEQFF
>NA|TRBV4-2|TRBJ2-7|TRBD1
TGTGCCAGCAGCCAAGCCCTACGACAGGGGCTCTCCTACGAGCAGTACTTC
CASSQALRQGLSYEQYF
>NA|TRBV28|TRBJ1-4|NA
TGTGCCAGCGGTTGGGGGGGAAAGGTTGAAAAACTGTTTTTT
CASGWGGKVEKLFF
>NA|TRBV2|TRBJ1-2|NA
TGTGCCAGCAGTACACAGGGTTATGGCTACACCTTC
CASSTQGYGYTF
>NA|TRBV27|TRBJ1-2|NA
TGTGCCAGCAGTTTAGGCGGACGCTGGCTTTATGGCTACACCTTC
CASSLGGRWLYGYTF
>NA|TRBV7-2|TRBJ1-2|TRBD1
TGTGCCAGCAGCTTGGGGACAGGGCGATTTGGCTACACCTTC
CASSLGTGRFGYTF
>NA|TRBV6-6|TRBJ2-3|NA
TGTGCCAGCAGCCGACGAGGGGTAGATACGCAGTATTTT
CASSRRGVDTQYF
>NA|TRBV30|TRBJ2-7|NA
TGTGCCTGGAGTACAGCCTACGAGCAGTACTTC
CAWSTAYEQYF
>NA|TRBV30|TRBJ2-3|NA
TGTGCCTGGAGTGTACGTGCGGCTACGCAGTATTTT
CAWSVRAATQYF
>NA|TRBV7-2|TRBJ1-4|NA
TGTGCCAGCAGCCCCACCCTGGGGGAAAAACTGTTTTTT
CASSPTLGEKLFF
>NA|TRBV6-1|TRBJ2-2|TRBD1
TGTGCCAGCGGGGGCAGGGGGTGGAACACCGGGGAGCTGTTTTTT
CASGGRGWNTGELFF